One and the same sample provided the 32 T cell receptor beta chains below, sequenced in a study of cytomegalovirus exposure and HLA in healthy donors. PCR was performed using 60 Vbeta and 13 Jbeta primers. Here immunoSEQ multiplex PCR was the method, and the copy in TCRdb shows in-frame clones only, minus some. Among around 150,000 clones listed, over 75% were seen once. Input material: PBMCs. These receptors were obtained from a man aged 30 to 39 in good health and CMV-seropositive.

This chain uses TRBV18 with TRBJ2-7, with TRBD1 identical over 7 bases. The CDR3 covers 16 residues. Per germline, CDR1 KGHSH and CDR2 LQKENI. Trimming at V came to 3 bases and at J to 2 bases, leaving 10 bases not matched to a gene. For the CDR3, the DNA is TGTGCCAGCTCACCCCCGACAGGGTTTGGGACCTACGAGCAGTACTTC. Translating it yields CASSPPTGFGTYEQYF.

CDR3 DNA: TGTGCCAGCAGTTTACTCCGGGTTCAGCCCCAGCATTTT. Its translation: CASSLLRVQPQHF. This sequence joins TRBV28 and TRBJ1-5; D unresolved. Germline V gene sequence: CDR1 MDHEN, CDR2 SYDVKM. Trimming took off 2 bases at V and 6 bases at J, with 8 bases between the two ends. The length of the CDR3 is 13 residues. The full variable domain, in which reference TRBV28 and TRBJ1-5 provide the parts outside the CDR3, is DVKVTQSSRYLVKRTGEKVFLECVQDMDHENMFWYRQDPGLGLRLIYFSYDVKMKEKGDIPEGYSVSREKKERFSLILESASTNQTSMYLCASSLLRVQPQHFGDGTRLSIL.

The rearrangement uses TRBV19 and TRBJ1-1; D remains unclear. V was shortened by 4 bases and J by 1 base, with 7 bases between the two germline ends. The CDR3 totals 13 residues. Germline lookup yields CDR1 LNHDA and CDR2 SQIVND (reference sequence). In DNA form, the CDR3 reads TGTGCCAGTAGTACGACACGGAACACTGAAGCTTTCTTT. As protein: CASSTTRNTEAFF. The entire variable domain, with the rest obtained from reference TRBV19 and TRBJ1-1, is as follows: DGGITQSPKYLFRKEGQNVTLSCEQNLNHDAMYWYRQDPGQGLRLIYYSQIVNDFQKGDIAEGYSVSREKKESFPLTVTSAQKNPTAFYLCASSTTRNTEAFFGQGTRLTVV.

In this sample, this clone turned up once. The rearrangement joins TRBV28 to TRBJ2-7; the match to TRBD1 covers 8 bases. In germline, CDR1 is MDHEN, CDR2 SYDVKM. This CDR3 is built from 15 residues. V trimming: 2 bases; J trimming: 1 base; junction bases outside the gene matches: 4. CDR3 amino acids: CASSLPGQGSYEQYF. As DNA, the CDR3 is TGTGCCAGCAGTTTACCAGGACAGGGATCCTACGAGCAGTACTTC.

This chain connects TRBV6-5 to TRBJ1-3; D call uncertain. CDR1 is MNHEY, CDR2 SVGAGI, per germline. The length of the CDR3 is 11 residues. V lost 4 bases, J lost 9 bases, and 7 bases lay in between. The CDR3 nucleotides read TGTGCCAGCAGTTGGGCCGGCACCATATATTTT. This sequence encodes CASSWAGTIYF.

The genes are TRBV15 and TRBJ2-1; D perhaps matches TRBD2 (5 bases). This CDR3 has 14 residues. In germline, CDR1 is LNHNV, CDR2 YYDKDF (reference sequence). V was cut by 10 bases and J by 5 bases, with 18 bases left in between. CDR3 in amino acids: CAIRGPEVHNEQFF. The CDR3 DNA follows: TGTGCCATCCGTGGTCCGGAGGTCCACAATGAGCAGTTCTTC. The complete variable domain, with remaining parts taken from reference TRBV15 and TRBJ2-1, reads DAMVIQNPRYQVTQFGKPVTLSCSQTLNHNVMYWYQQKSSQAPKLLFHYYDKDFNNEADTPDNFQSRRPNTSFCFLDIRSPGLGDTAMYLCAIRGPEVHNEQFFGPGTRLTVL.

The chain uses TRBV9 and TRBJ2-2; 10 nucleotides agree with TRBD1. The CDR3 is 15 amino acids. The V gene end was trimmed by 3 bases and the J gene end by 7 bases; junction bases not matched to a gene: 6. Germline CDR1 reads SGDLS; CDR2 reads YYNGEE. This chain's CDR3 is CASSATGGYGGELFF. The CDR3 nucleotides read TGTGCCAGCAGCGCGACAGGGGGCTACGGCGGGGAGCTGTTTTTT. The full variable domain, in which reference TRBV9 and TRBJ2-2 provide the parts outside the CDR3, is DSGVTQTPKHLITATGQRVTLRCSPRSGDLSVYWYQQSLDQGLQFLIQYYNGEERAKGNILERFSAQQFPDLHSELNLSSLELGDSALYFCASSATGGYGGELFFGEGSRLTVL.

The chain carries TRBV2 and TRBJ2-1, with D perhaps matching TRBD1 (6 bases). V lost 7 bases and J lost 5, with 18 bases in between. Per the germline V gene, CDR1 is SNHLY and CDR2 is FYNNEI. The CDR3 covers 15 residues. The CDR3: CASKGKGTLNNEQFF. CDR3 bases: TGTGCCAGCAAAGGGAAGGGGACACTTAACAATGAGCAGTTCTTC.

The chain joins TRBV7-2 to TRBJ2-3, with 7 bases aligning to TRBD1. This CDR3 is built from 15 residues. J gave up 1 base and V 3 bases, and 4 bases lay outside the gene matches. CDR1 SGHTA and CDR2 FQGNSA come from the germline V gene. CDR3: CASSLGRGRTDTQYF. In DNA, the CDR3 is TGTGCCAGCAGCTTGGGTAGGGGGCGCACAGATACGCAGTATTTT.

This clone has just a few counts. This chain connects TRBV19 to TRBJ1-5; D is perhaps TRBD1 (6 bases). This CDR3 contains 16 residues. The V end was cut by 3 bases, the J end by 0 bases, with 12 bases between. Germline V CDR1 and CDR2: LNHDA, SQIVND (reference sequence). For the CDR3, the DNA is TGTGCCAGTAGTATCGCCCGGACAGTTAGCAATCAGCCCCAGCATTTT. Translating it yields CASSIARTVSNQPQHF.

The chain employs TRBV6-4 and TRBJ2-1; 10 positions match TRBD2. The CDR3 length is 15 residues. V shed 4 bases, J shed 5 bases, and the junction held 5 bases outside the gene matches. Germline V CDR1 and CDR2: MRHNA, SNTAGT. Here the CDR3 DNA reads TGTGCCAGCAGTGTAAGGCTAGCGGGAGACAATGAGCAGTTCTTC. Translating gives CASSVRLAGDNEQFF.

The gene calls are TRBV30 and TRBJ2-3; no clear D gene. This CDR3 is built from 12 residues. Trimming pared 5 bases from V and 8 bases from J, leaving 14 bases between. CDR1 and CDR2 (germline): GTSNPN, SVGIG (reference sequence). CDR3 amino acids: CAWSPMPRTQYF. The CDR3 DNA reads TGTGCCTGGTCCCCCATGCCGCGTACGCAGTATTTT.

This sequence joins TRBV5-1 and TRBJ2-5; a possible D gene is TRBD2 (6 bases). The V gene lost 0 bases and the J gene lost 5 bases, with 8 bases spanning the gap. The CDR3 covers 13 residues. Germline CDR1 reads SGHRS; CDR2 reads YFSETQ. The CDR3 nucleotides are TGCGCCAGCAGCTTGGAGGGGAGGGAGACCCAGTACTTC. This codes for CASSLEGRETQYF.

V is TRBV2 and J is TRBJ2-2; 9 nucleotides match TRBD1. The CDR3 spans 16 residues. J gave up 7 bases and V 3 bases, and 9 bases lay outside the gene matches. From germline, CDR1 is SNHLY and CDR2 FYNNEI. The CDR3 spells CASSDTGGRKGGELFF. CDR3 nucleotide sequence: TGTGCCAGCAGTGATACAGGGGGCAGGAAGGGCGGGGAGCTGTTTTTT.

V is TRBV28 and J is TRBJ1-4; D is ambiguous. This CDR3 comprises 12 residues. CDR1 and CDR2 from the germline V gene are MDHEN and SYDVKM. The V end lost 8 bases, the J end lost 1 base, and 5 bases lay between the germline ends. CDR3 protein: CASGGTNEKLFF. CDR3 DNA sequence: TGTGCCAGCGGCGGAACTAATGAAAAACTGTTTTTT.

The chain couples TRBV19 to TRBJ1-2; D uncertain. This CDR3 has 15 residues. Deletions cut 5 bases from V and 4 bases from J, with 17 bases between. CDR1 LNHDA and CDR2 SQIVND come from the germline V gene (reference sequence). CDR3 sequence (DNA): TGTGCCAGTAGTCTCCAACCTCTGGCTTCCTATGGCTACACCTTC. This encodes CASSLQPLASYGYTF.

This chain connects TRBV27 to TRBJ2-1; the match to TRBD2 covers 12 bases. The CDR3 is 15 residues long. Germline CDR1 reads MNHEY; CDR2 reads SMNVEV (reference sequence). Germline trimming cut 4 bases from V and 7 bases from J; bases unmatched to any gene: 5. CDR3 residues: CASSWTSGNYNEQFF. The CDR3 nucleotides read TGTGCCAGCAGTTGGACTAGCGGGAATTATAATGAGCAGTTCTTC.

This chain joins TRBV2 and TRBJ1-1; D remains ambiguous. V was clipped by 7 bases and J by 3 bases, with 6 bases between them. CDR3 length equals 11 residues. Germline lookup yields CDR1 SNHLY and CDR2 FYNNEI. Written as DNA, the CDR3 is TGTGCCAGCACACTTGACACTGAAGCTTTCTTT. This encodes CASTLDTEAFF. Filled out from reference TRBV2 and TRBJ1-1, the complete variable domain reads EPEVTQTPSHQVTQMGQEVILRCVPISNHLYFYWYRQILGQKVEFLVSFYNNEISEKSEIFDDQFSVERPDGSNFTLKIRSTKLEDSAMYFCASTLDTEAFFGQGTRLTVV.

This clone came up a few times. The gene calls are TRBV6-5 and TRBJ2-7, with D possibly TRBD1 on 6 matching bases. The CDR3 contains 16 residues. Germline V gives CDR1 MNHEY, CDR2 SVGAGI. The V end was cut by 0 bases, the J end by 1 base, with 13 bases between. The CDR3 here is CASSYSRGTVSYEQYF. The CDR3 DNA follows: TGTGCCAGCAGTTACTCGAGGGGGACCGTTTCCTACGAGCAGTACTTC.

The J gene is TRBJ2-3, the V gene TRBV7-8; 15 bases line up with TRBD2. CDR3 length: 16 amino acids. Losses at the gene ends were 7 bases for V and 4 bases for J; bases not matched to a gene: 6. The germline V gene encodes CDR1 SGHVS and CDR2 FQNEAQ. CDR3 residues: CASIRTSGGAADTQYF. CDR3 DNA: TGTGCCAGCATTAGGACTAGCGGGGGGGCAGCAGATACGCAGTATTTT.

This rearrangement joins TRBV18 to TRBJ1-5; possible D gene TRBD1, 5 bases. Germline loops: CDR1 KGHSH, CDR2 LQKENI. The CDR3 consists of 15 residues. Trimming took 8 bases from V and 2 from J, leaving 16 bases between them. The chain's CDR3 is CASQREGQRNQPQHF. In nucleotides, the CDR3 is TGTGCCAGCCAAAGAGAAGGACAACGCAATCAGCCCCAGCATTTT. The complete variable domain, with remaining parts taken from reference TRBV18 and TRBJ1-5, reads NAGVMQNPRHLVRRRGQEARLRCSPMKGHSHVYWYRQLPEEGLKFMVYLQKENIIDESGMPKERFSAEFPKEGPSILRIQQVVRGDSAAYFCASQREGQRNQPQHFGDGTRLSIL.

This clone was counted only a few times. The chain carries TRBV4-3 and TRBJ2-7; D is uncertain. The CDR3 runs 13 residues. V was clipped by 4 bases and J by 3 bases, with 10 bases between them. The V gene's germline CDR1 is LGHNA and CDR2 YSLEER. As DNA, the CDR3 is TGCGCCAGCAGCCTCGACACCGACTACGAGCAGTACTTC. It yields the protein CASSLDTDYEQYF.

The chain recombines TRBV27 with TRBJ1-5, with TRBD1 identical over 9 bases. Germline assignment: CDR1 MNHEY and CDR2 SMNVEV (reference sequence). Trimming at V came to 6 bases and at J to 2 bases, leaving 5 bases not matched to a gene. This CDR3 has 15 residues. CDR3 in amino acids: CASSGTGRGNQPQHF. In nucleotides, the CDR3 is TGTGCCAGCAGCGGGACAGGGAGGGGCAATCAGCCCCAGCATTTT.

The chain links TRBV29-1 to TRBJ2-3; D may be TRBD2 (5 bases). The CDR3 is 14 amino acids. Germline lookup yields CDR1 SQVTM and CDR2 ANQGSEA. The germline V and J ends were trimmed by 7 bases and 2 bases, with 16 bases remaining between them. CDR3 DNA sequence: TGCAGCGGGGGAGCGAGACCTTTCACAGATACGCAGTATTTT. Translation gives CSGGARPFTDTQYF.

This sequence joins TRBV19 and TRBJ1-5, with a possible D match to TRBD1 (5 bases). The CDR3 length is 14 residues. V was trimmed by 4 bases and J by 4 bases, leaving 11 bases between them. CDR1 and CDR2 (germline): LNHDA, SQIVND (reference sequence). In nucleotides, the CDR3 is TGTGCCAGTAGTAGACCGGGACTGAATCAGCCCCAGCATTTT. Translating gives CASSRPGLNQPQHF.

V and J are TRBV7-9 and TRBJ2-2; 12 bases match TRBD2. The trim removed 1 base at V and 5 bases at J, leaving 2 bases unmatched. The CDR3 spans 16 residues. Germline V gene data show CDR1 as SEHNR and CDR2 as FQNEAQ (reference sequence). CDR3 DNA sequence: TGTGCCAGCAGCTTAGAACTAGCGGGAGGTACCGGGGAGCTGTTTTTT. Translating gives CASSLELAGGTGELFF.

The V gene is TRBV9, the J gene TRBJ2-3, with 14 bases that match TRBD2. The CDR3 loop spans 18 amino acids. Germline CDR1 reads SGDLS; CDR2 reads YYNGEE. Germline trimming cut 3 bases from V and 3 bases from J; bases unmatched to any gene: 9. The CDR3 loop is CASSAETSGRVGTDTQYF. For the CDR3, the DNA is TGTGCCAGCAGCGCAGAGACTAGCGGGAGGGTTGGGACAGATACGCAGTATTTT.

The CDR3 protein is CASRVRGLQETQYF. The CDR3 DNA follows: TGTGCCAGCAGGGTCAGGGGGCTCCAAGAGACCCAGTACTTC. The V and J genes are TRBV27 and TRBJ2-5, with 8 bases aligning to TRBD1. V lost 6 bases to trimming and J lost 1 base; unmatched junction nucleotides: 4. CDR3 length: 14 amino acids. Germline values: CDR1 MNHEY, CDR2 SMNVEV (reference sequence).

The V gene is TRBV7-2, the J gene TRBJ1-5; D is ambiguous. From germline, CDR1 is SGHTA and CDR2 FQGNSA. CDR3 length: 15 residues. The V gene lost 2 bases and the J gene lost 4 bases, with 12 bases spanning the gap. The CDR3 sequence is CASSLNRFVNQPQHF. CDR3 sequence (DNA): TGTGCCAGCAGCTTAAATAGATTCGTAAATCAGCCCCAGCATTTT.

CDR3 sequence reads: CASQPRPQYF. The CDR3 bases are TGTGCCAGCCAGCCCAGGCCGCAGTATTTT. This chain links TRBV5-8 with TRBJ2-3; no firm D call. Trimming stripped 7 bases from V and 10 bases from J, with 10 bases between. Germline CDR1 SGHTS, CDR2 YDEGEE. The CDR3 extends over 10 amino acids.

V usage is TRBV12-5 and J usage is TRBJ1-4; 8 bases fit TRBD1. In germline, CDR1 is LGHNT, CDR2 FRNRAP. CDR3 length: 14 residues. Trimming at V came to 6 bases and at J to 8 bases, leaving 8 bases not matched to a gene. CDR3 nucleotide sequence: TGTGCTAGTGGCCCAGGGGGCCCGGGGGAAAAACTGTTTTTT. This translates into CASGPGGPGEKLFF.

This clone was picked up a small number of times. This sequence joins TRBV7-2 and TRBJ2-7; 9 positions match TRBD1. Trimming at V came to 6 bases and at J to 3 bases, leaving 12 bases not matched to a gene. This CDR3 has 16 residues. The germline V gene has CDR1 SGHTA and CDR2 FQGNSA. CDR3 residues: CASSFQSGTGRYEQYF. The CDR3 nucleotides read TGTGCCAGCAGTTTTCAATCCGGGACAGGGCGCTACGAGCAGTACTTC.